These 25 T cell receptor beta chains came from one sample sequenced in a study of T cell changes during pregnancy in multiple sclerosis. Measured with immunoSEQ multiplex PCR; TCRdb has only the in-frame clones, and not every one. This sample has about 38,000 clones; approximately 91% occur once, and the top ten carry around 10%. The sample here was CD8+ T cells from peripheral blood mononuclear cells, taken after pregnancy. The receptor source for this set is a female donor with multiple sclerosis, enrolled in a pregnancy study.

This clone appeared once. The chain is built from TRBV2 and TRBJ1-4, with D maybe TRBD1 (6 bases). V was trimmed by 6 bases and J by 0 bases, leaving 8 bases between them. Germline loops: CDR1 SNHLY, CDR2 FYNNEI. The CDR3 is 14 amino acids. The CDR3 coding sequence is TGTGCCAGCAGGGACAGAGCAACTAATGAAAAACTGTTTTTT. Protein sequence: CASRDRATNEKLFF. The full variable domain, its missing parts supplied by reference TRBV2 and TRBJ1-4, is EPEVTQTPSHQVTQMGQEVILRCVPISNHLYFYWYRQILGQKVEFLVSFYNNEISEKSEIFDDQFSVERPDGSNFTLKIRSTKLEDSAMYFCASRDRATNEKLFFGSGTQLSVL.

The chain uses TRBV4-2 and TRBJ2-2, with a weak D call TRBD1 (5 bases). CDR1 and CDR2 from the germline V gene are LGHNA and YNFKEQ. V lost 4 bases and J lost 0, with 12 bases in between. The CDR3 contains 16 residues. The CDR3 DNA reads as TGTGCCAGCAGCCCCGTAGGGGTGTCGAACACCGGGGAGCTGTTTTTT. As protein: CASSPVGVSNTGELFF.

The chain has TRBV6-4 and TRBJ2-1, with a tentative D call TRBD2 (5 bases). There are 14 residues in the CDR3. CDR1 is MRHNA and CDR2 is SNTAGT in the germline V gene. Trimming took off 6 bases at V and 5 bases at J, with 14 bases between the two ends. The CDR3, as DNA: TGTGCCAGCAGCAACATAGACGGGGACAATGAGCAGTTCTTC. It encodes CASSNIDGDNEQFF.

This chain connects TRBV5-6 to TRBJ2-1, with TRBD1 matching 7 bases. The germline gives CDR1 SGHDT, CDR2 YYEEEE. The CDR3 length is 14 residues. J was trimmed by 1 base and V by 5 bases; bases with no gene match: 3. CDR3 sequence (DNA): TGTGCCAGCAGTGTGACAGGGTCCTACAATGAGCAGTTCTTC. Its translation: CASSVTGSYNEQFF.

The chain combines TRBV7-8 with TRBJ2-7; TRBD1 might be the D (6 bases). Germline V gene sequence: CDR1 SGHVS, CDR2 FQNEAQ. CDR3 length equals 14 residues. V was clipped by 5 bases and J by 2 bases, with 13 bases between them. CDR3 sequence reads: CASSGIQGPYEQYF. DNA of the CDR3: TGTGCCAGCAGCGGAATACAGGGCCCCTACGAGCAGTACTTC.

This clone was found once. The chain recombines TRBV27 with TRBJ2-1, with a tentative D call TRBD2 (5 bases). CDR1 is MNHEY, CDR2 SMNVEV, per germline (reference sequence). Deletions cut 5 bases from V and 7 bases from J, with 9 bases between. The CDR3 has 12 residues. The CDR3 is CASSKTGNEQFF. CDR3 sequence (DNA): TGTGCCAGCAGTAAGACGGGGAATGAGCAGTTCTTC.

This clone was seen a single time. J is TRBJ1-5 and V is TRBV7-8; no clear D gene. The germline V gene encodes CDR1 SGHVS and CDR2 FQNEAQ. This CDR3 has 16 residues. V dropped 1 base and J dropped 6 bases, with 16 bases sitting between them. CDR3 residues: CASSLVESGLSQPQHF. In nucleotides, the CDR3 is TGTGCCAGCAGCTTAGTAGAGTCAGGATTGAGTCAGCCCCAGCATTTT.

The rearrangement uses TRBV5-6 and TRBJ1-5; 9 bases align to TRBD1. V lost 3 bases, J lost 5 bases, and 9 bases stayed unmatched. The CDR3 covers 16 residues. The germline gives CDR1 SGHDT, CDR2 YYEEEE. The CDR3 is CASSSGRDREDQPQHF. CDR3 bases: TGTGCCAGCAGCTCTGGAAGGGACAGGGAAGATCAGCCCCAGCATTTT. The whole variable domain, filled in from reference TRBV5-6 and TRBJ1-5, reads DAGVTQSPTHLIKTRGQQVTLRCSPKSGHDTVSWYQQALGQGPQFIFQYYEEEERQRGNFPDRFSGHQFPNYSSELNVNALLLGDSALYLCASSSGRDREDQPQHFGDGTRLSIL.

The chain combines TRBV9 with TRBJ1-2; D is possibly TRBD1 (6 bases). This CDR3 has 13 residues. The germline CDR1 and CDR2 sequences are SGDLS and YYNGEE. V was trimmed by 3 bases and J by 5 bases, leaving 11 bases between them. The CDR3 sequence: CASSAGEKYGYTF. The CDR3 nucleotides are TGTGCCAGCAGCGCAGGGGAAAAGTATGGCTACACCTTC.

This clone is judged medium-sized. The V and J genes are TRBV11-2 and TRBJ2-1; possibly TRBD2 for D (5 bases). The length of the CDR3 is 12 residues. Germline assignment: CDR1 SGHAT and CDR2 FQNNGV. V was clipped by 5 bases and J by 9 bases, with 11 bases between them. CDR3 loop: CASSPGSVEQFF. The CDR3 coding sequence is TGTGCCAGCAGCCCGGGGAGCGTTGAGCAGTTCTTC.

CDR3 in DNA: TGTGCCTGGAGCCCACAATACAGGGTGAGCGCCTACGAGCAGTACTTC. Translating it yields CAWSPQYRVSAYEQYF. The J gene is TRBJ2-7, the V gene TRBV30; possibly TRBD1 for D (6 bases). Trimming shortened V by 3 bases and J by 2 bases, and 20 bases separated the two germline ends. The germline V gene has CDR1 GTSNPN and CDR2 SVGIG (reference sequence). This CDR3 contains 16 residues.

CDR3 amino acids: CASSHGLAGWNQETQYF. Written as DNA, the CDR3 is TGTGCCAGCAGCCATGGGCTAGCGGGATGGAACCAAGAGACCCAGTACTTC. This rearrangement joins TRBV5-8 to TRBJ2-5; 9 nucleotides align to TRBD2. With 4 bases clipped from V and 0 bases from J, the junction kept 10 bases outside the gene matches. In germline, CDR1 is SGHTS, CDR2 YDEGEE. The CDR3 is 17 amino acids.

The genes are TRBV6-5 and TRBJ2-3, with a tentative D call TRBD2 (7 bases). The CDR3 contains 13 residues. Germline V gene lookup returns CDR1 MNHEY and CDR2 SVGAGI. V gave up 2 bases and J gave up 10 bases, with 13 bases separating them. The CDR3 protein is CASSYPGGLSQYF. CDR3 sequence (DNA): TGTGCCAGCAGTTACCCCGGGGGGCTATCGCAGTATTTT.

V is TRBV4-1 and J is TRBJ1-5, with D maybe TRBD1 (5 bases). CDR1 and CDR2 from the germline V gene are MGHRA and YSYEKL. V lost 2 bases, J lost 6 bases, and 8 bases lay in between. The CDR3 loop spans 13 amino acids. CDR3 amino acids: CASSQRGVQPQHF. The CDR3 DNA is TGCGCCAGCAGCCAACGGGGGGTTCAGCCCCAGCATTTT.

This sequence joins TRBV5-1 and TRBJ1-2, with D perhaps TRBD1 (5 bases). The ends were cut back, 0 bases at V and 4 bases at J, with 10 bases in the middle. Looked up from germline, CDR1 is SGHRS and CDR2 is YFSETQ. The CDR3 spans 14 residues. In DNA, the CDR3 is TGCGCCAGCAGCTTGGGACCCCAGGGCTATGGCTACACCTTC. Translation gives CASSLGPQGYGYTF. Supplemented by reference TRBV5-1 and TRBJ1-2, the full variable domain reads KAGVTQTPRYLIKTRGQQVTLSCSPISGHRSVSWYQQTPGQGLQFLFEYFSETQRNKGNFPGRFSGRQFSNSRSEMNVSTLELGDSALYLCASSLGPQGYGYTFGSGTRLTVV.

This clone has just a few counts. The J gene is TRBJ1-1, the V gene TRBV9; TRBD1 might be the D (6 bases). This CDR3 region has 16 residues. Germline assignment: CDR1 SGDLS and CDR2 YYNGEE. Trimming stripped 4 bases from V and 2 bases from J, with 18 bases between. The CDR3 sequence: CASSPGGQGSNTEAFF. CDR3 coding DNA: TGTGCCAGCAGCCCCGGGGGGCAGGGGAGTAACACTGAAGCTTTCTTT.

The genes are TRBV19 and TRBJ1-1; D gene uncertain. Germline V lookup: CDR1 LNHDA, CDR2 SQIVND (reference sequence). The V end lost 6 bases, the J end lost 1 base, and 9 bases lay between the germline ends. The CDR3 loop spans 13 amino acids. CDR3: CASRNTRNTEAFF. The DNA for the CDR3 is TGTGCCAGTAGAAATACAAGGAACACTGAAGCTTTCTTT.

V is TRBV28 and J is TRBJ1-1; 8 nucleotides agree with TRBD1. V gave up 2 bases and J gave up 3 bases; unmatched junction bases: 14. The length of the CDR3 is 18 residues. Germline V gene lookup returns CDR1 MDHEN and CDR2 SYDVKM. The CDR3 coding sequence is TGTGCCAGCAGTTTAAAGGCACACGTATACAGGGGGGACACTGAAGCTTTCTTT. Translation gives CASSLKAHVYRGDTEAFF.

This chain connects TRBV5-6 to TRBJ1-1, with TRBD1 matching 9 bases. CDR3 size: 12 residues. Germline CDR1 SGHDT, CDR2 YYEEEE. V trimming: 4 bases; J trimming: 10 bases; junction bases outside the gene matches: 5. CDR3 DNA: TGTGCCAGCAGCACCGGACAGGGGACAGCTTTCTTT. As protein: CASSTGQGTAFF.

This clone occurred once. The J gene is TRBJ1-2, the V gene TRBV28, with D possibly being TRBD1 (6 bases). The CDR3 contains 17 residues. V dropped 4 bases and J dropped 7 bases, with 25 bases sitting between them. The germline V gene encodes CDR1 MDHEN and CDR2 SYDVKM. The CDR3 here is CASSSLYRETEQRGYTF. CDR3 in DNA: TGTGCCAGCAGTTCTTTGTACAGGGAAACAGAGCAGCGTGGCTACACCTTC.

The J gene is TRBJ2-2, the V gene TRBV9, with D possibly matching TRBD1 (6 bases). Deletions cut 3 bases from V and 4 bases from J, with 10 bases between. Germline CDR1 reads SGDLS; CDR2 reads YYNGEE. The CDR3 consists of 14 residues. CDR3 region: CASSEPGVTGELFF. DNA for the CDR3: TGTGCCAGCAGCGAACCAGGGGTCACCGGGGAGCTGTTTTTT.

V gene TRBV15 combines with J gene TRBJ1-2, with D perhaps matching TRBD1 (6 bases). CDR3 length: 13 amino acids. Trimming left V 8 bases short and J 3 bases short, with 13 bases between. Per germline, CDR1 LNHNV and CDR2 YYDKDF (reference sequence). The CDR3 spells CATSGVVDYGYTF. In DNA form, the CDR3 reads TGTGCCACCTCAGGGGTAGTTGACTATGGCTACACCTTC.

The chain combines TRBV2 with TRBJ2-2, with 8 bases identical to TRBD2. CDR1 is SNHLY and CDR2 is FYNNEI in the germline V gene. This CDR3 region has 15 residues. V lost 11 bases to trimming and J lost 1 base; unmatched junction nucleotides: 9. The CDR3 bases are TGTGCCCCCACTGGTCGGGGGGGGAACACCGGGGAGCTGTTTTTT. Amino acid sequence: CAPTGRGGNTGELFF.

This chain connects TRBV10-3 to TRBJ1-5; D might be TRBD1 (5 bases). The V end was cut by 4 bases, the J end by 0 bases, with 16 bases between. CDR1 ENHRY and CDR2 SYGVKD come from the germline V gene. The CDR3 runs to 17 residues. The CDR3 spells CAISGGPGRDSNQPQHF. The DNA for the CDR3 is TGTGCCATCAGTGGGGGACCTGGGAGGGATAGCAATCAGCCCCAGCATTTT.

The chain employs TRBV28 and TRBJ2-2, with 11 bases identical to TRBD2. Germline V lookup: CDR1 MDHEN, CDR2 SYDVKM. V shed 3 bases and J 0 bases; nucleotides not matched to a gene: 9. The CDR3 covers 19 residues. This chain's CDR3 is CASSLLRTSGPPNTGELFF. The CDR3 nucleotides are TGTGCCAGCAGTTTGCTTCGGACTAGCGGGCCCCCGAACACCGGGGAGCTGTTTTTT. The whole variable domain, remainder taken from reference TRBV28 and TRBJ2-2, is DVKVTQSSRYLVKRTGEKVFLECVQDMDHENMFWYRQDPGLGLRLIYFSYDVKMKEKGDIPEGYSVSREKKERFSLILESASTNQTSMYLCASSLLRTSGPPNTGELFFGEGSRLTVL.